The source of this TCR beta chain is a study of T cell repertoires in cytomegalovirus infection. Background on the study: It was the public TCR beta signatures that indicated both CMV infection and matching HLA type.

TCRdb processed the reads anew with MiXCR; each CDR3 protein has one entry. Of approximately 910,000 distinct CDR3 sequences in the sample, approximately 31% were seen once. CDR3 length: 15 residues. Trimming left V 5 bases short and J 4 bases short, with 14 bases between. This clonotype was observed a few times. Its antigen is undetermined. The starting material was cultured CD8+ T cells from PBMCs, obtained from culture after CMV antigen stimulation. This receptor was taken from a human donor in good health (CMV status not recorded). Some clones in this sample may be carry-over from other donors' samples. The chain combines TRBV12-3 or TRBV12-4 with TRBJ2-2; D perhaps matches TRBD1 (6 bases). CDR3 in DNA: TGTGCCAGCAGTGAGGGGGTTTTGGGCACCGGGGAGCTGTTTTTT. Amino acids: CASSEGVLGTGELFF.